These 25 T cell receptor beta chains were all obtained from the same sample, sequenced in a study of T cell responses to AZD1222 COVID-19 vaccine. The repertoire was sequenced with immunoSEQ multiplex PCR; TCRdb's copy has only in-frame clones and lacks some. The sample contains around 99,000 clones, roughly 88% of which appear only once. This specimen consisted of peripheral blood, obtained on day 0 of AZD1222 vaccination. These TCRs come from an adult in good health.

The chain has TRBV20-1 and TRBJ2-3, with D possibly being TRBD2 (6 bases). Trimming cost V 3 bases and J 10 bases, with 11 bases left between them. This CDR3 has 11 residues. Per germline, CDR1 DFQATT and CDR2 SNEGSKA (reference sequence). The CDR3 DNA reads as TGCAGTGCTAGGGACGGGGGAGCGCAGTATTTT. Its translation is CSARDGGAQYF.

The chain is built from TRBV13 and TRBJ1-2; 9 bases are a match to TRBD1. With 3 bases clipped from V and 10 bases from J, the junction kept 9 bases outside the gene matches. Germline CDR1 reads PRHDT; CDR2 reads FYEKMQ (reference sequence). This CDR3 spans 14 amino acids. The CDR3 DNA follows: TGTGCCAGCAGCTTCACAGGGGGCGATTGGGCCTACACCTTC. As protein: CASSFTGGDWAYTF.

The CDR3, as DNA: TGTGCCAGCAGCCTCCCGGCGGCCTATGGCTACACCTTC. Its protein is CASSLPAAYGYTF. The chain employs TRBV14 and TRBJ1-2, with D unclear. Trimming pared 4 bases from V and 4 bases from J, leaving 10 bases between. Germline V gives CDR1 SGHDN, CDR2 FVKESK. This CDR3 has 13 amino acids.

The chain uses TRBV24-1 and TRBJ2-3, with a possible D match to TRBD2 (5 bases). Germline CDR1 reads KGHDR; CDR2 reads SFDVKD. Trimming cost V 3 bases and J 1 base, with 16 bases left between them. The CDR3 is made up of 17 amino acids. The CDR3 DNA reads TGTGCCACCAGTGATGGGGTCGGGGTAAGGGGCACAGATACGCAGTATTTT. Its protein is CATSDGVGVRGTDTQYF.

The chain combines TRBV6-5 with TRBJ1-1; unclear D gene. The CDR3 has 11 amino acids. Germline V CDR1 and CDR2: MNHEY, SVGAGI. The germline V and J ends were trimmed by 8 bases and 8 bases, with 12 bases remaining between them. CDR3 nucleotides: TGTGCCAGCCGGTTGGAGGACGAAGCTTTCTTT. Protein product: CASRLEDEAFF.

This clone was picked up one time. CDR3 protein: CASSSRLAGGAFDEQFF. DNA for the CDR3: TGTGCCAGCTCATCAAGACTAGCGGGAGGGGCCTTCGATGAGCAGTTCTTC. The genes are TRBV18 and TRBJ2-1, with 14 bases lining up with TRBD2. Germline assignment: CDR1 KGHSH and CDR2 LQKENI. After removal of 5 bases from V and 8 bases from J, the junction contained 11 bases not matched to a gene. The CDR3 contains 17 residues.

This chain links TRBV29-1 with TRBJ1-4; D unresolved. Trimming left V 6 bases short and J 6 bases short, with 14 bases between. Germline V gives CDR1 SQVTM, CDR2 ANQGSEA. This CDR3 is 13 amino acids long. The CDR3 DNA follows: TGCAGCGTAACGTGGGGTCTGCATGAAAAACTGTTTTTT. Translation gives CSVTWGLHEKLFF.

This clone was detected a few times. This rearrangement joins TRBV7-3 to TRBJ1-1; no clear D. The germline CDR1 and CDR2 sequences are SGHTA and FQGTGA. The CDR3 is made up of 15 amino acids. V dropped 4 bases and J dropped 5 bases, with 17 bases sitting between them. The CDR3 loop reads CASSSPGWELTEAFF. In nucleotides, the CDR3 is TGTGCCAGCAGCTCCCCTGGATGGGAGCTGACTGAAGCTTTCTTT.

This chain joins TRBV18 and TRBJ2-7; a weak D match, TRBD2 (5 bases). The CDR3 extends over 13 amino acids. Trimming took off 3 bases at V and 3 bases at J, with 9 bases between the two ends. Germline CDR1 reads KGHSH; CDR2 reads LQKENI. The CDR3 sequence: CASSPGLRYEQYF. The CDR3 nucleotides read TGTGCCAGCTCACCCGGACTCCGCTACGAGCAGTACTTC.

This clone was recorded only once. The rearrangement links TRBV10-3 to TRBJ2-7; perhaps TRBD2 as D (6 bases). CDR1 is ENHRY, CDR2 SYGVKD, per germline. The CDR3 loop spans 13 amino acids. Trimming removed 6 bases at V and 4 bases at J, with 13 bases between. CDR3 sequence: CAISQGGSYEQYV. The CDR3 DNA reads TGTGCCATCAGCCAGGGAGGTAGTTACGAGCAGTACGTC.

The CDR3 loop reads CASSERGAGGDTQYF. In DNA form, the CDR3 reads TGTGCCAGCAGTGAACGGGGAGCGGGCGGAGATACGCAGTATTTT. This chain uses TRBV25-1 with TRBJ2-3; tentative D call: TRBD2 (6 bases). Germline loops: CDR1 MGHDK, CDR2 SYGVNS. Trimming pared 2 bases from V and 5 bases from J, leaving 14 bases between. This CDR3 spans 15 amino acids.

The gene calls are TRBV7-2 and TRBJ1-2; tentatively, D is TRBD1 (5 bases). The ends were cut back, 3 bases at V and 4 bases at J, with 12 bases in the middle. The CDR3 runs 14 residues. Germline V lookup: CDR1 SGHTA, CDR2 FQGNSA. Here the CDR3 reads CASSLGVASYGYTF. In nucleotides, the CDR3 is TGTGCCAGCAGCTTGGGGGTAGCCTCCTATGGCTACACCTTC.

CDR3 sequence reads: CASIRRRGLATNEKLFF. In nucleotides, the CDR3 is TGTGCCAGCATCCGACGCCGGGGTTTGGCAACTAATGAAAAACTGTTTTTT. This sequence joins TRBV2 and TRBJ1-4, with D uncertain. Germline CDR1 SNHLY, CDR2 FYNNEI. The CDR3 has 17 amino acids. V lost 7 bases and J 0 bases, leaving 18 bases between the germline ends.

The chain couples TRBV27 to TRBJ2-3; tentatively, D is TRBD2 (5 bases). The germline V gene encodes CDR1 MNHEY and CDR2 SMNVEV (reference sequence). The ends were cut back, 5 bases at V and 0 bases at J, with 12 bases in the middle. This CDR3 spans 15 amino acids. This chain's CDR3 is CASSPSGPSTDTQYF. CDR3 bases: TGTGCCAGCAGTCCGAGCGGCCCCAGCACAGATACGCAGTATTTT.

The chain joins TRBV5-1 to TRBJ1-5; 7 bases fit TRBD1. The CDR3 sequence is 16 residues long. Trimming at V came to 4 bases and at J to 4 bases, leaving 11 bases not matched to a gene. Germline lookup yields CDR1 SGHRS and CDR2 YFSETQ. The CDR3 DNA is TGCGCCAGCAGCCCTACGACAGGGAACCCAAATCAGCCCCAGCATTTT. This translates into CASSPTTGNPNQPQHF.

The chain has TRBV6-5 and TRBJ2-7; 9 positions match TRBD2. This CDR3 contains 14 residues. The junction had 9 bases not matched to a gene; V was cut back by 6 bases and J by 6 bases. Germline V CDR1 and CDR2: MNHEY, SVGAGI. In DNA form, the CDR3 reads TGTGCCAGCAGACCGGGACTAGCAAGTCTCGAGCAGTACGTC. Its translation is CASRPGLASLEQYV.

The table lists this clone with a few counts. The gene calls are TRBV5-6 and TRBJ1-2; no definite D call. The V end lost 0 bases, the J end lost 2 bases, and 5 bases lay between the germline ends. The CDR3 is made up of 13 amino acids. Looked up from germline, CDR1 is SGHDT and CDR2 is YYEEEE. This CDR3 reads CASSLGLNYGYTF. DNA of the CDR3: TGTGCCAGCAGCTTGGGGTTAAACTATGGCTACACCTTC.

The rearrangement links TRBV4-2 to TRBJ1-6; TRBD1 aligns across 8 bases. There are 15 residues in the CDR3. Losses at the gene ends were 2 bases for V and 8 bases for J; bases not matched to a gene: 5. Germline V gene sequence: CDR1 LGHNA, CDR2 YNFKEQ. CDR3 sequence (DNA): TGTGCCAGCAGCCAATCCGGGACAGGAGATTCACCCCTCCACTTT. Translation: CASSQSGTGDSPLHF.

The chain recombines TRBV7-8 with TRBJ1-1; D not certain. The CDR3 totals 11 residues. V was cut by 1 base and J by 3 bases, with 0 bases left in between. Germline V gives CDR1 SGHVS, CDR2 FQNEAQ. CDR3 nucleotide sequence: TGTGCCAGCAGCTTAGACACTGAAGCTTTCTTT. It specifies CASSLDTEAFF.

CDR3 amino acids: CASSLPDRENTGELFF. The DNA for the CDR3 is TGCGCCAGCAGCTTGCCGGACAGGGAGAACACCGGGGAGCTGTTTTTT. The rearrangement joins TRBV5-1 to TRBJ2-2; the match to TRBD1 covers 8 bases. V dropped 1 base and J dropped 1; count of bases not matched to a gene: 3. The CDR3 loop spans 16 amino acids. CDR1 and CDR2 from the germline V gene are SGHRS and YFSETQ.

This chain joins TRBV7-8 and TRBJ1-2; D gene ambiguous. CDR1 is SGHVS and CDR2 is FQNEAQ in the germline V gene. Deletions cut 5 bases from V and 3 bases from J, with 10 bases between. The length of the CDR3 is 13 residues. As DNA, the CDR3 is TGTGCCAGCAGCGAGGGTTTTGACTATGGCTACACCTTC. Translated, it gives CASSEGFDYGYTF.

The chain links TRBV20-1 to TRBJ2-2, with 7 bases matching TRBD1. Germline V CDR1 and CDR2: DFQATT, SNEGSKA (reference sequence). V lost 3 bases, J lost 0 bases, and 7 bases stayed unmatched. This CDR3 has 16 residues. CDR3 sequence: CSASRQGRANTGELFF. The CDR3, as DNA: TGCAGTGCTAGTCGACAGGGACGCGCGAACACCGGGGAGCTGTTTTTT.

The CDR3 nucleotides are TGTGCCAGCAGGCAGCCGGGACAAGGGCAGTTCTTC. This codes for CASRQPGQGQFF. This rearrangement joins TRBV12-3 or TRBV12-4 to TRBJ2-1; D is possibly TRBD1 (6 bases). Trimming took 6 bases from V and 12 from J, leaving 15 bases between them. CDR3 length equals 12 residues.

The genes are TRBV6-5 and TRBJ1-2; D perhaps matches TRBD1 (5 bases). This CDR3 is 15 amino acids long. The V end lost 6 bases, the J end lost 3 bases, and 17 bases lay between the germline ends. Germline CDR1 and CDR2: MNHEY and SVGAGI. CDR3 sequence: CASRTFTGTDYGYTF. CDR3 nucleotides: TGTGCCAGCAGGACGTTTACCGGGACGGACTATGGCTACACCTTC.

The rearrangement uses TRBV4-2 and TRBJ2-2, with D possibly TRBD2 on 5 matching bases. V lost 3 bases, J lost 3 bases, and 17 bases lay in between. The CDR3 is 17 amino acids. The germline V gene has CDR1 LGHNA and CDR2 YNFKEQ. The CDR3 reads CASSQGVGGPDTGELFF. The CDR3 DNA is TGTGCCAGCAGCCAGGGAGTTGGAGGCCCGGACACCGGGGAGCTGTTTTTT.